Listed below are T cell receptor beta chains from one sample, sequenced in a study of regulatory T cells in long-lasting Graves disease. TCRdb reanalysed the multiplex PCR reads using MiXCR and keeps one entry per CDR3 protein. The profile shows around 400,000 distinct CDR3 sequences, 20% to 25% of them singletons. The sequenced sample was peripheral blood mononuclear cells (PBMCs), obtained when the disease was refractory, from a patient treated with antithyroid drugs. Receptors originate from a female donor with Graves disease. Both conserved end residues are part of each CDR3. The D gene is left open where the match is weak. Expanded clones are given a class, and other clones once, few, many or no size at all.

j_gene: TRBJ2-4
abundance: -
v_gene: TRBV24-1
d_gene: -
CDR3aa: CATSDSDTRKNIQYF
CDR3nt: TGTGCCACCAGTGATTCCGACACTAGAAAAAACATTCAGTACTTC

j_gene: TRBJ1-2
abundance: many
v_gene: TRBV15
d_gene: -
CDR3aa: CATSREGTGTLGYTF
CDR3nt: TGTGCCACCAGCAGAGAGGGGACCGGGACTCTTGGCTACACCTTC

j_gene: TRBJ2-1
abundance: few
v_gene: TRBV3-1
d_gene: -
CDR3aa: CASSETTDNEQFF
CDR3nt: TGTGCCAGCAGCGAAACCACGGACAATGAGCAGTTCTTC

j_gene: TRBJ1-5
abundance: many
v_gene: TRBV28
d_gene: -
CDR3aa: CASSHEDRNSNQPQHF
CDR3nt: TGTGCCAGCAGTCATGAGGACAGAAATAGCAATCAGCCCCAGCATTTT

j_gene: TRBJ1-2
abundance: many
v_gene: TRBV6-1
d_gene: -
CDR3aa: CASSELQATYGYTF
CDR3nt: TGTGCCAGCAGTGAATTACAGGCGACCTATGGCTACACCTTC

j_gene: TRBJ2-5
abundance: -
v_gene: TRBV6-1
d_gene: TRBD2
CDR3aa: CASSGRGGQETQYF
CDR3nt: TGTGCCAGCAGTGGGCGGGGGGGCCAAGAGACCCAGTACTTC

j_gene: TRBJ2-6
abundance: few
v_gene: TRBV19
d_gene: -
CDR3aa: CASRPRTSGANVLTF
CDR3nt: TGTGCCAGTAGACCCCGTACCTCTGGGGCCAACGTCCTGACTTTC

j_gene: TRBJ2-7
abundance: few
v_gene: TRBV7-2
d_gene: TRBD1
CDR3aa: CASSAYRGPSYEQYF
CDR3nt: TGTGCCAGCAGCGCTTACAGGGGGCCCTCCTACGAGCAGTACTTC

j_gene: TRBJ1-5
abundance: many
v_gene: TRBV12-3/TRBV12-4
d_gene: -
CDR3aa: CASSFAARAQPQHF
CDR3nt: TGTGCCAGCAGTTTTGCGGCGAGGGCTCAGCCCCAGCATTTT

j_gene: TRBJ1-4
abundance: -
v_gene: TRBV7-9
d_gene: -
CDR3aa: CASSRRGTNEKLFF
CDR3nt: TGTGCCAGCAGCCGGCGGGGCACGAATGAAAAACTGTTTTTT

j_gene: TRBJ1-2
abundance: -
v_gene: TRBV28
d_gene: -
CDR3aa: CASSFETTQGRASYGYTF
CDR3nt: TGTGCCAGCAGTTTCGAAACGACACAGGGAAGGGCTAGCTATGGCTACACCTTC

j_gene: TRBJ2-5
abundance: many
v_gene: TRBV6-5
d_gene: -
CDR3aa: CASSYELGTGTQETQYF
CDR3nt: TGTGCCAGCAGTTACGAGTTAGGGACCGGGACCCAAGAGACCCAGTACTTC

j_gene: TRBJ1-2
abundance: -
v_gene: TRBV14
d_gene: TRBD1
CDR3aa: CASSQDRGTGFINNGYTF
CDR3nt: TGTGCCAGCAGCCAAGATCGGGGGACAGGATTCATTAATAATGGCTACACCTTC

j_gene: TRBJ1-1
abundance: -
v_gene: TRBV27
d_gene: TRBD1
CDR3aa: CASTRGVNTEAFF
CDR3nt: TGTGCCAGCACCAGGGGGGTGAACACTGAAGCTTTCTTT

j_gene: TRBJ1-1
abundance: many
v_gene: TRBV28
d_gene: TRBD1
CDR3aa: CASSARGHTEAFF
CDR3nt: TGTGCCAGCAGCGCCAGGGGGCATACTGAAGCTTTCTTT

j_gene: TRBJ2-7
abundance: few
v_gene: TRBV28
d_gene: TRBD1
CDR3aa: CASSFNRDSAYSYEQYF
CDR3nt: TGTGCCAGCAGTTTTAACCGGGACAGCGCTTACTCCTACGAGCAGTACTTC

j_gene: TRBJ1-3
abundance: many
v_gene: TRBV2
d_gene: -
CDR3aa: CASSVNGNTIYF
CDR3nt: TGTGCCAGCAGTGTAAATGGAAACACCATATATTTT

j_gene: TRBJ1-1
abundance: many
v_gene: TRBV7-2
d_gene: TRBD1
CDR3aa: CASSLGTGPPRAFF
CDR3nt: TGTGCCAGCAGCTTGGGGACAGGGCCACCGAGAGCTTTCTTT

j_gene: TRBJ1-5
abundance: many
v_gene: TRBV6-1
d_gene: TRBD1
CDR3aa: CASRGDSSNQPQHF
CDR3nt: TGTGCCAGCAGGGGGGACAGTAGCAATCAGCCCCAGCATTTT

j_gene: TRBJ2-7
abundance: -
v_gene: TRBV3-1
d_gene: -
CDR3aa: CASSQDGGAHEQYF
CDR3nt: TGTGCCAGCAGCCAAGATGGAGGGGCCCACGAGCAGTACTTC

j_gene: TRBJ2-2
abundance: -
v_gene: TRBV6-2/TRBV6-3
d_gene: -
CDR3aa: CASVRASNTGELFF
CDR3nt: TGTGCCAGCGTACGAGCTAGCAACACCGGGGAGCTGTTTTTT

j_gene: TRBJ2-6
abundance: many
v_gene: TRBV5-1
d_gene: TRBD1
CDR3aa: CASSAGQGANGANVLTF
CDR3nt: TGCGCCAGCAGCGCGGGACAGGGGGCCAATGGGGCCAACGTCCTGACTTTC

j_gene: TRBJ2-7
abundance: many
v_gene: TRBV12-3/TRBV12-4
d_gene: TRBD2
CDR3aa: CASSQGPLAGTSYEQYF
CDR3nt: TGTGCCAGCAGTCAAGGCCCCCTAGCGGGAACTTCCTACGAGCAGTACTTC

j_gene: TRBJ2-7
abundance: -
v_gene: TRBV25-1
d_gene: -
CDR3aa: CASSDTDHYEQYF
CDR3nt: TGTGCCAGCAGTGATACAGACCACTACGAGCAGTACTTC

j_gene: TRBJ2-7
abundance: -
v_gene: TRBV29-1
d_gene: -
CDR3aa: CSVSIAAISYEQYF
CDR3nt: TGCAGCGTGAGTATAGCTGCCATCTCCTACGAGCAGTACTTC

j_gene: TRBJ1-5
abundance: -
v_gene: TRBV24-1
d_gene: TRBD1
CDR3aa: CATSDRTGGGSNQPQHF
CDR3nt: TGTGCCACCAGTGATCGGACAGGGGGGGGTAGCAATCAGCCCCAGCATTTT

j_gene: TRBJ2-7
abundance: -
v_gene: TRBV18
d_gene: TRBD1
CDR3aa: CASSPVKTGRNEQYF
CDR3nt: TGTGCCAGCTCACCGGTGAAGACAGGGCGGAACGAGCAGTACTTC

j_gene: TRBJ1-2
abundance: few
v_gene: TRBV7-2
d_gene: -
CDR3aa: CASSLVPFYGYTF
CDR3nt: TGTGCCAGCAGCTTAGTCCCTTTCTATGGCTACACCTTC

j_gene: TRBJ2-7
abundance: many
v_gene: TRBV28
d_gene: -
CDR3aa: CASSFLFGTLHYEQYF
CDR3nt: TGTGCCAGCAGTTTCCTGTTTGGGACACTCCACTACGAGCAGTACTTC

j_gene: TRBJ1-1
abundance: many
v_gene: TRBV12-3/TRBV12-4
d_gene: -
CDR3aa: CASSSLFGDGTEAFF
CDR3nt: TGTGCCAGCAGTTCCCTTTTTGGGGACGGCACTGAAGCTTTCTTT

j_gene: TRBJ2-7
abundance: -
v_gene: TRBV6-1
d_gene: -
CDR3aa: CASSAYRVSEQYF
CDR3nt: TGTGCCAGCAGTGCATACAGGGTTAGCGAGCAGTACTTC

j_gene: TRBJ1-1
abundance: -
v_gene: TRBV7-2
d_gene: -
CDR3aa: CASSPRWQKNTEAFF
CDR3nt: TGTGCCAGCAGCCCTAGGTGGCAGAAGAACACTGAAGCTTTCTTT

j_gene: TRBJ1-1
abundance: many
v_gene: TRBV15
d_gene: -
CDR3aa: CATSTDAASTEAFF
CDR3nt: TGTGCCACCAGCACGGACGCAGCGAGCACTGAAGCTTTCTTT

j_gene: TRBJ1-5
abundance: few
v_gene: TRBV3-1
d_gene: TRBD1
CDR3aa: CASSHGTGSQPQHF
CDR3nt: TGTGCCAGCAGCCACGGGACAGGGAGTCAGCCCCAGCATTTT

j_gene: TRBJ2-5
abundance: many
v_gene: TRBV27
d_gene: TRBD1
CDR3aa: CASSWTGWETQYF
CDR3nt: TGTGCCAGCAGTTGGACAGGTTGGGAGACCCAGTACTTC

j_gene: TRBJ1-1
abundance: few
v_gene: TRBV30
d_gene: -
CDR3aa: CASRRAGVTEAFF
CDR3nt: TGTGCCTCGCGGCGGGCTGGAGTAACTGAAGCTTTCTTT

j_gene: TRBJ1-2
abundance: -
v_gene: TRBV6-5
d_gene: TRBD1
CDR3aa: CASSYVGQGAWGYTF
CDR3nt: TGTGCCAGCAGTTACGTCGGACAGGGGGCTTGGGGCTACACCTTC

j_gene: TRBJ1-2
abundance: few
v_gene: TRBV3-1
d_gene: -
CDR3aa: CASSQDNRRDGYTF
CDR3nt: TGTGCCAGCAGCCAAGATAATCGCAGGGATGGCTACACCTTC